The 5 T cell receptor beta chains below come from one sample, sequenced in a study of T cell clones after liver transplantation. Libraries were prepared by immunoSEQ multiplex PCR; TCRdb keeps only in-frame clonotypes and omits some of them. The sample holds 16,000 or so clones, 75% to 90% seen once. Material: CD8+ T cells from blood, obtained approximately 45 months after liver transplant. The origin of the receptors is a human patient who received a liver transplant. The graft donor may be the source of some T cells.

The V gene is TRBV15, the J gene TRBJ2-7, with no clear D. Per the germline V gene, CDR1 is LNHNV and CDR2 is YYDKDF (reference sequence). The CDR3 sequence is 14 residues long. V shed 5 bases and J shed 2 bases, with 13 bases lying between them. CDR3 amino acids: CATSGQVGAYEQYF. The CDR3 region has the DNA TGTGCCACCAGCGGGCAAGTGGGCGCCTACGAGCAGTACTTC. Variable domain in full (rest from reference TRBV15 and TRBJ2-7): DAMVIQNPRYQVTQFGKPVTLSCSQTLNHNVMYWYQQKSSQAPKLLFHYYDKDFNNEADTPDNFQSRRPNTSFCFLDIRSPGLGDTAMYLCATSGQVGAYEQYFGPGTRLTVT.

The V and J genes are TRBV10-1 and TRBJ2-7; D is perhaps TRBD1 (6 bases). Germline-derived CDR1 and CDR2 are WNHNN and SYGVQD (reference sequence). Trimming shortened V by 6 bases and J by 7 bases, and 13 bases separated the two germline ends. The CDR3 runs to 12 residues. The CDR3 is CASSSGTREQYF. The CDR3 DNA reads TGCGCCAGCAGCTCCGGGACACGAGAGCAGTACTTC.

The V gene is TRBV7-9, the J gene TRBJ1-2; D is unclear. With 1 base removed from V and 0 bases from J, the gap between germline ends came to 9 bases. Germline lookup yields CDR1 SEHNR and CDR2 FQNEAQ (reference sequence). This CDR3 is built from 15 residues. CDR3 nucleotides: TGTGCCAGCAGCTTAGTGTTAACAGCTAACTATGGCTACACCTTC. Translating gives CASSLVLTANYGYTF.

The chain links TRBV9 to TRBJ2-7; TRBD1 matches 7 bases. Per the germline V gene, CDR1 is SGDLS and CDR2 is YYNGEE. The ends lost 0 bases at V and 4 bases at J; junction bases unmatched: 4. The CDR3 spans 14 residues. The CDR3 sequence: CASSVATGNYEQYF. The DNA for the CDR3 is TGTGCCAGCAGCGTAGCGACAGGGAATTACGAGCAGTACTTC.

The chain recombines TRBV2 with TRBJ2-1; 11 nucleotides match TRBD2. There are 19 residues in the CDR3. CDR1 and CDR2 from the germline V gene are SNHLY and FYNNEI. V lost 8 bases, J lost 4 bases, and 19 bases stayed unmatched. The CDR3 region has the DNA TGTGCCAGCGGCCAACACCAATTTTTAGCGGGAGGGAGGTACAATGAGCAGTTCTTC. Protein: CASGQHQFLAGGRYNEQFF. The complete variable domain, with remaining parts taken from reference TRBV2 and TRBJ2-1, reads EPEVTQTPSHQVTQMGQEVILRCVPISNHLYFYWYRQILGQKVEFLVSFYNNEISEKSEIFDDQFSVERPDGSNFTLKIRSTKLEDSAMYFCASGQHQFLAGGRYNEQFFGPGTRLTVL.